This T cell receptor (beta chain) originates from a study of T cells in Graves' hyperthyroidism and ophthalmopathy. Those patients with uncontrolled infection, other autoimmune disease, pregnancy or lactation were excluded. Trimming shortened V by 1 base and J by 0 bases, and 13 bases separated the two germline ends. This CDR3 comprises 15 residues. Per the germline V gene, CDR1 is DFQATT and CDR2 is SNEGSKA (reference sequence). Study results and limitations: Ophthalmopathy got predicted by the model a median roughly 6.4 months before its onset.

RNA transcripts provided the source from which TCR beta CDR3 regions were amplified. HTBI primers drove first-round RT-PCR of the TCR CDR3. TCRdb analysed the multiplex PCR reads with MiXCR anew, one entry per CDR3 protein. The sample comprises 350,000 to 450,000 distinct CDR3 sequences, approximately 18% of which are singletons, and around 35% rests with the top ten. Only a few counts were recorded for this clonotype. The target antigen is unknown. Input material: blood. This TCR came from a woman in her thirties with Graves' hyperthyroidism that later progressed to Graves' ophthalmopathy. V is TRBV20-1 and J is TRBJ2-7, with D perhaps TRBD1 or TRBD2 (5 bases each). In DNA form, the CDR3 reads TGCAGTGCTAGAGGTGGGACGTTTAGCTCCTACGAGCAGTACTTC. Amino acid sequence: CSARGGTFSSYEQYF.